The source of this T cell receptor beta chain is a study of OX40 agonist ivuxolimab in advanced cancers. The germline CDR1 and CDR2 sequences are SGHTA and FQGNSA. The ends lost 1 base at V and 2 bases at J; junction bases unmatched: 7. This CDR3 spans 16 amino acids. TCRdb keeps only in-frame clones here, not all; method: immunoSEQ multiplex PCR. Among roughly 41,000 clones, around 85% were seen once, and the ten largest hold roughly 39%. This specimen was CD4+ or CD8+ T cells sorted from blood, taken in a trial of the OX40 agonist ivuxolimab. The receptor was derived from an adult with an advanced solid tumor such as melanoma, head and neck, liver or kidney cancer. The gene calls are TRBV7-2 and TRBJ2-7, with TRBD1 matching over 8 bases. Here the CDR3 reads CASSLVPGQVAYEQYF. CDR3 nucleotide sequence: TGTGCCAGCAGCTTAGTGCCGGGACAGGTGGCCTACGAGCAGTACTTC.